This T cell receptor (beta chain) stems from a study of T cell changes during pregnancy in multiple sclerosis. Sequencing was performed with immunoSEQ multiplex PCR; in TCRdb, only in-frame clones are kept and a portion is missing. The repertoire holds 55,000 to 65,000 clones, under 95% seen once, with about 3.5% in the top ten. This clone was seen a single time. With 4 bases removed from V and 2 bases from J, the gap between germline ends came to 9 bases. In germline, CDR1 is SGHVS, CDR2 FNYEAQ. CDR3 length: 13 amino acids. This receptor was taken from a female donor with multiple sclerosis, enrolled in a pregnancy study. Here the sequenced sample was CD8+ T cells from peripheral blood mononuclear cells, taken in the third trimester of pregnancy. The chain combines TRBV7-6 with TRBJ2-7; D may be TRBD2 (6 bases). The CDR3 reads CASSWGLPYEQYF. CDR3 nucleotide sequence: TGTGCCAGCAGCTGGGGACTGCCCTACGAGCAGTACTTC.